The 6 T cell receptor beta chains reported below all come from one sample, sequenced in a study of radiation and T cells in renal cell carcinoma. Clones were sequenced by immunoSEQ multiplex PCR, and TCRdb holds only the in-frame ones, with some missing. The sample records just over 95,000 clones, approximately 86% being singletons. This sample's time point: baseline pretreatment blood. Noted treatment: 15 Gy SBRT to primary tumor, nephrectomy 4 weeks later. Here the sequenced sample was blood, taken from a patient whose treatment included radiotherapy and nephrectomy. These receptors all stem from a man aged 45-65 years with renal cell carcinoma.

The CDR3 DNA is TGTGCCAGCAGACAGGGCCCTGTAGCTTTCTTT. Translated: CASRQGPVAFF. The chain joins TRBV25-1 to TRBJ1-1, with a weak D call TRBD1 (6 bases). The CDR3 runs 11 residues. Germline assignment: CDR1 MGHDK and CDR2 SYGVNS. V lost 6 bases and J lost 10, with 12 bases in between.

The count of this clone is one. The chain carries TRBV9 and TRBJ2-7; 7 bases fit TRBD1. The CDR3 totals 15 residues. Germline CDR1 and CDR2: SGDLS and YYNGEE. After removal of 4 bases from V and 9 bases from J, the junction contained 16 bases not matched to a gene. The CDR3 sequence is CASSLTPGQTTTQYF. CDR3 nucleotide sequence: TGTGCCAGCAGCTTAACACCGGGACAGACTACGACGCAGTACTTC.

The genes are TRBV19 and TRBJ2-3; D unresolved. Deletions cut 6 bases from V and 2 bases from J, with 9 bases between. Looked up from germline, CDR1 is LNHDA and CDR2 is SQIVND (reference sequence). The CDR3 runs 13 residues. The CDR3 here is CASRWQSTDTQYF. For the CDR3, the DNA is TGTGCCAGTAGGTGGCAATCCACAGATACGCAGTATTTT.

The rearrangement links TRBV7-9 to TRBJ2-2; tentatively, D is TRBD1 or TRBD2 (6 bases each). CDR3 size: 16 residues. V was shortened by 0 bases and J by 1 base, with 9 bases between the two germline ends. CDR1 is SEHNR and CDR2 is FQNEAQ in the germline V gene (reference sequence). CDR3: CASSLAGGRNTGELFF. The CDR3 DNA follows: TGTGCCAGCAGCTTAGCGGGGGGCCGGAACACCGGGGAGCTGTTTTTT.

The chain is built from TRBV18 and TRBJ2-3; D might be TRBD2 (6 bases). Germline V gives CDR1 KGHSH, CDR2 LQKENI. Trimming left V 1 base short and J 5 bases short, with 19 bases between. The CDR3 loop spans 17 amino acids. The DNA for the CDR3 is TGTGCCAGCTCACCACGGCTTAGCGGAGAGGTCGGAGATACGCAGTATTTT. Translation gives CASSPRLSGEVGDTQYF.

The rearrangement uses TRBV7-9 and TRBJ2-3, with D unclear. This CDR3 contains 14 residues. The V end was cut by 0 bases, the J end by 4 bases, with 8 bases between. Looked up from germline, CDR1 is SEHNR and CDR2 is FQNEAQ (reference sequence). For the CDR3, the DNA is TGTGCCAGCAGCTTAGCACTTGGGTCAGATACGCAGTATTTT. Its translation is CASSLALGSDTQYF.